Listed below are T cell receptor beta chains from one sample, sequenced in a study of T cell responses to AZD1222 COVID-19 vaccine. Method: immunoSEQ multiplex PCR; TCRdb's copy keeps in-frame clones and lacks some. The data hold about 100,000 clones, with approximately 87% observed a single time. The sample here was peripheral blood, taken on day 0 of MenACWY control vaccination. The receptors originated from an adult in good health. Each CDR3 is given with its conserved first and last residue. The D gene is left open where the match is weak. Expanded clones get a size class; other rows say once, few or many, or leave the size out.

V gene	D gene	clone size	J gene	CDR3 protein	CDR3 DNA
TRBV7-9	-	-	TRBJ1-4	CASSVDGGGFEKLFF	TGTGCCAGCAGCGTGGACGGGGGAGGGTTTGAAAAACTGTTTTTT
TRBV19	-	-	TRBJ2-2	CASKLTGELFF	TGTGCCAGTAAACTAACCGGGGAGCTGTTTTTT
TRBV24-1	-	-	TRBJ2-5	CATSDTTVQETQYF	TGTGCCACCAGTGACACGACAGTCCAAGAGACCCAGTACTTC
TRBV6-2/TRBV6-3	-	once	TRBJ1-1	CASSRPFPDAEAFF	TGTGCCAGCAGTAGGCCTTTCCCGGACGCTGAAGCTTTCTTT
TRBV9	TRBD1	few	TRBJ1-2	CASSVGWGQGYGYTF	TGTGCCAGCAGCGTAGGGTGGGGACAGGGCTATGGCTACACCTTC
TRBV9	-	-	TRBJ2-1	CASSVDIGQGIPHEQFF	TGTGCCAGCAGCGTAGATATCGGGCAGGGTATCCCTCATGAGCAGTTCTTC
TRBV27	-	-	TRBJ1-1	CASSPRTATTEAFF	TGTGCCAGCAGTCCCCGGACAGCTACGACCGAAGCTTTCTTT
TRBV1	-	-	TRBJ2-7	CTSSQDPTVAGPYEQYF	TGCACCAGCAGCCAAGATCCGACGGTAGCGGGACCTTACGAGCAGTACTTC
TRBV5-8	TRBD1	-	TRBJ2-5	CASSLGDSQETQYF	TGTGCCAGCAGCTTAGGGGACAGTCAAGAGACCCAGTACTTC
TRBV30	-	-	TRBJ2-3	CAWRYSVTDTQYF	TGTGCCTGGAGGTATAGCGTAACAGATACGCAGTATTTT
TRBV27	-	once	TRBJ2-5	CASSTRMTNQETQYF	TGTGCCAGCAGTACGCGAATGACAAACCAAGAGACCCAGTACTTC
TRBV30	TRBD1	-	TRBJ1-3	CASPTGVGNTIYF	TGTGCCTCTCCGACAGGGGTCGGAAACACCATATATTTT
TRBV15	-	-	TRBJ2-7	CATSRVTPYEQYF	TGTGCCACCAGCAGAGTAACCCCCTACGAGCAGTACTTC
TRBV7-3	-	few	TRBJ2-1	CASSLAVDNEQFF	TGTGCCAGCAGCTTAGCGGTCGACAATGAGCAGTTCTTC
TRBV12-3/TRBV12-4	TRBD1	-	TRBJ1-5	CASSSGQNQHF	TGTGCCAGCAGTTCGGGACAGAACCAGCATTTT
TRBV28	-	-	TRBJ1-2	CASSSSLGLQKGYTF	TGTGCCAGCAGTTCCTCTTTAGGTCTTCAAAAGGGCTACACCTTC
TRBV5-1	TRBD2	few	TRBJ2-3	CASSSQLAGGPGDTQYF	TGCGCCAGCAGCTCCCAACTAGCGGGGGGGCCGGGGGATACGCAGTATTTT
TRBV18	TRBD1	-	TRBJ1-5	CASSQQGASGQPQHF	TGTGCCAGCTCACAGCAGGGGGCGTCTGGACAGCCCCAGCATTTT
TRBV6-6	-	-	TRBJ1-2	CATVGIREPGDYGYTF	TGTGCCACGGTGGGGATAAGGGAGCCGGGGGACTATGGCTACACCTTC
TRBV5-1	TRBD2	-	TRBJ2-7	CASSLEGSLAGGGYEQYF	TGCGCCAGCAGCTTGGAAGGGTCCCTAGCGGGAGGGGGGTACGAGCAGTACTTC
TRBV4-3	TRBD1	-	TRBJ1-2	CASSQAETGGVYGYTF	TGCGCCAGCAGCCAGGCCGAGACAGGGGGCGTCTATGGCTACACCTTC
TRBV25-1	TRBD2	-	TRBJ2-3	CASSGTSSSDTQYF	TGTGCCAGCAGTGGGACTAGTAGTTCAGATACGCAGTATTTT
TRBV6-2/TRBV6-3	-	-	TRBJ2-7	CASSFDPYEQYF	TGTGCCAGCAGTTTCGATCCGTACGAGCAGTACTTC
TRBV28	-	few	TRBJ1-2	CASSLSSNYGYTF	TGTGCCAGCAGTTTGTCCTCTAACTATGGCTACACCTTC
TRBV6-6	-	-	TRBJ2-1	CASSYKRGSQDNEQFF	TGTGCCAGCAGTTACAAGCGCGGTTCCCAAGACAATGAGCAGTTCTTC
TRBV5-4	-	-	TRBJ2-3	CASSPGGGPSTDTQYF	TGTGCCAGCAGCCCTGGTGGCGGGCCCAGCACAGATACGCAGTATTTT
TRBV12-3/TRBV12-4	-	-	TRBJ1-1	CASSFQGNTEAFF	TGTGCCAGCAGTTTTCAGGGGAACACTGAAGCTTTCTTT
TRBV27	TRBD1	-	TRBJ2-7	CASIGQGPYEQYF	TGTGCCAGCATAGGACAGGGCCCCTACGAGCAGTACTTC
TRBV28	-	-	TRBJ1-2	CASSLIGGVGYTF	TGTGCCAGCAGTTTAATAGGAGGGGTGGGCTACACCTTC
TRBV19	TRBD1	-	TRBJ1-6	CASSDRGQSPLHF	TGTGCCAGCTCGGACAGGGGGCAATCACCCCTCCACTTT
TRBV27	TRBD1	-	TRBJ1-6	CASTRGQGGSPLHF	TGTGCCAGCACCCGGGGACAGGGAGGCTCACCCCTCCACTTT
TRBV27	TRBD1	few	TRBJ1-1	CASSLSQGVGMNTEAFF	TGTGCCAGCAGTTTATCGCAGGGGGTGGGCATGAACACTGAAGCTTTCTTT
TRBV5-4	-	-	TRBJ1-1	CASSPVGGADTEAFF	TGTGCCAGCAGCCCCGTGGGGGGCGCGGACACTGAAGCTTTCTTT
TRBV28	-	-	TRBJ1-5	CASSLPPTAYSNQPQHF	TGTGCCAGCAGTTTGCCGCCGACAGCTTATAGCAATCAGCCCCAGCATTTT
TRBV5-1	TRBD2	-	TRBJ2-3	CASSLGVLAGTDTQYF	TGCGCCAGCAGCTTGGGTGTACTAGCGGGAACAGATACGCAGTATTTT
TRBV6-1	-	-	TRBJ2-5	CASRRTGGLQETQYF	TGTGCCAGCCGGCGGACTGGGGGCCTCCAAGAGACCCAGTACTTC
TRBV29-1	-	-	TRBJ1-3	CSGFRGNTIYF	TGCAGCGGATTCAGGGGAAACACCATATATTTT
TRBV18	TRBD1	-	TRBJ1-5	CASSPPGQGGRNQPQHF	TGTGCCAGCTCACCACCGGGACAGGGAGGGAGGAATCAGCCCCAGCATTTT
TRBV4-3	-	-	TRBJ1-2	CASSQDYRANYGYTF	TGCGCCAGCAGCCAAGATTACAGAGCTAACTATGGCTACACCTTC
TRBV24-1	TRBD1	once	TRBJ1-5	CATSDSDRGSNQPQHF	TGTGCCACCAGTGACTCGGACAGGGGTAGCAATCAGCCCCAGCATTTT
TRBV28	TRBD1	-	TRBJ1-5	CASSIGQGALTYQPQHF	TGTGCCAGCAGCATAGGACAGGGGGCCTTGACATATCAGCCCCAGCATTTT
TRBV6-7	-	-	TRBJ1-2	CAREGCGYTF	TGTGCCAGGGAGGGGTGTGGCTACACCTTC
TRBV6-2/TRBV6-3	-	-	TRBJ1-2	CASSFGQWTEGYTF	TGTGCCAGCAGCTTCGGACAGTGGACGGAAGGCTACACCTTC
TRBV7-9	-	-	TRBJ1-2	CASSLERLGYTF	TGTGCCAGCAGCTTAGAAAGGTTAGGCTACACCTTC
TRBV5-1	-	few	TRBJ1-1	CASRGWGANAEAFF	TGCGCCAGCAGGGGTTGGGGGGCAAACGCTGAAGCTTTCTTT
TRBV2	-	-	TRBJ2-7	CASRQVDLSYEQYF	TGTGCCAGCAGACAGGTAGACCTCTCCTACGAGCAGTACTTC
TRBV5-8	-	-	TRBJ2-1	CASPRQRGREQFF	TGTGCCAGCCCACGACAGAGAGGTCGCGAGCAGTTCTTC
TRBV7-8	-	few	TRBJ1-5	CASSSRRAVDQPQHF	TGTGCCAGCAGCTCCCGGCGGGCGGTCGATCAGCCCCAGCATTTT
TRBV10-3	TRBD2	-	TRBJ2-2	CAISGGTIGHTGELFF	TGTGCCATCAGTGGGGGGACTATTGGGCACACCGGGGAGCTGTTTTTT
TRBV18	TRBD1	-	TRBJ1-4	CASSQRDRENEKLFF	TGTGCCAGCTCACAACGGGACAGGGAGAATGAAAAACTGTTTTTT